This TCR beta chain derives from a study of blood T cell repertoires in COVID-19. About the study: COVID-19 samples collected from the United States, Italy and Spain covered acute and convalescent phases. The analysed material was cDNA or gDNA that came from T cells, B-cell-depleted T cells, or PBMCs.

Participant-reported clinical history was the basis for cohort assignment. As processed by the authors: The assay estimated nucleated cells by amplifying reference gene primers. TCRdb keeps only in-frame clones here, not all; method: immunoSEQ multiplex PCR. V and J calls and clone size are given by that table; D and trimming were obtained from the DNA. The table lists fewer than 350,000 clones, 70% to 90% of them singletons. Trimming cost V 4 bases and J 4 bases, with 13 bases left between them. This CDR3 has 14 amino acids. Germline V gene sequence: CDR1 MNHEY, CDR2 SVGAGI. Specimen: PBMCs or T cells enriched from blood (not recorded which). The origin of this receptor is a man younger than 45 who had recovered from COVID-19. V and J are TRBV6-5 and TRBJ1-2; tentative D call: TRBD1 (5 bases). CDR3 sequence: CASSSLGQTYGYTF. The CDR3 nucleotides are TGTGCCAGCAGTTCCCTGGGGCAGACCTATGGCTACACCTTC.